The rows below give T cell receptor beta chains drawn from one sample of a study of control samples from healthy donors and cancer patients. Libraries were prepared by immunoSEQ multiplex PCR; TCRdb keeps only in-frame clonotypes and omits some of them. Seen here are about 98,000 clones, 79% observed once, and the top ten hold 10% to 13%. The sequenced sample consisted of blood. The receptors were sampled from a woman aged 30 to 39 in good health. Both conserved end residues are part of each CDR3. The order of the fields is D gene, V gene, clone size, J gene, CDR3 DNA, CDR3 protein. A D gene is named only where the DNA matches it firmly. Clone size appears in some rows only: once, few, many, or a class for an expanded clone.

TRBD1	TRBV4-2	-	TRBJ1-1	TGTGCCAGCAGCCAAGGGGGGGGACAGGGATATACGAACACTGAAGCTTTCTTT	CASSQGGGQGYTNTEAFF
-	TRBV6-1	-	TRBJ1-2	TGTGCCAGCAGTGAAGGGCGGCCGGGGGGCTACACCTTC	CASSEGRPGGYTF
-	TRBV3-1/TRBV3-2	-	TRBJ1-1	TGTGCCAGCAGCCAAGAGAGGCGTGAAGCTTTCTTT	CASSQERREAFF
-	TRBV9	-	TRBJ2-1	TGTGCCAGCAGCGTAAGTGGTGAGCAGTTCTTC	CASSVSGEQFF
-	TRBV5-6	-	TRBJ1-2	TGTGCCAGCAAGGACAGTTTTAACTATGGCTACACCTTC	CASKDSFNYGYTF
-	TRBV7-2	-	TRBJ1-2	TGTGCCAGCAGCTTCTCCCCCCTCTATGGCTACACCTTC	CASSFSPLYGYTF
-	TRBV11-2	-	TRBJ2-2	TGTGCCAGCAAGACCGGGACTTTCAACACCGGGGAGCTGTTTTTT	CASKTGTFNTGELFF
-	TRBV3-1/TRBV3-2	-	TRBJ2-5	TGTGCCAGCAGCCAAGATTATGAGGGCTTGGGTGAGACCCAGTACTTC	CASSQDYEGLGETQYF
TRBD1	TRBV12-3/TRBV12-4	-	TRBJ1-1	TGTGCCAGCAAATTGGGGGGACAGGGAGCTTTCTTT	CASKLGGQGAFF
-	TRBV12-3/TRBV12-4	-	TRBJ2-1	TGTGCCAGCAGCACGGACTCAAGGGATGAGCAGTTCTTC	CASSTDSRDEQFF
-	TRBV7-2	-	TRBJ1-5	TGTGCCAGCAGCTTAGCGGGGGTGGGTCAGCCCCAGCATTTT	CASSLAGVGQPQHF
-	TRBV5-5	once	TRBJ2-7	TGTGCCAGCAGCTTAATTGCGGGGGAGCAGTACTTC	CASSLIAGEQYF
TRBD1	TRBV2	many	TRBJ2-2	TGTGCCAGCAGCCCAACAGGGGGCTTGTGGACCGGGGAGCTGTTTTTT	CASSPTGGLWTGELFF
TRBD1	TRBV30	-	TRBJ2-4	TGTGCCTGGAGTGTGGGACAGGGGATGAACATTCAGTACTTC	CAWSVGQGMNIQYF
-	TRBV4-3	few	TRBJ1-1	TGCGCCAGCAGCCGGAAGGGGGGCACTGAAGCTTTCTTT	CASSRKGGTEAFF
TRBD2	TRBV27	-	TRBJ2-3	TGTGCCAGCAGCTCCCGGGCAGCGGGGCCAGATACGCAGTATTTT	CASSSRAAGPDTQYF
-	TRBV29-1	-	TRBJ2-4	TGCAGCGTGAGTCCCGGCGGGGTAGCCAAAAACATTCAGTACTTC	CSVSPGGVAKNIQYF
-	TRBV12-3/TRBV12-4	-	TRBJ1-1	TGTGCCAGCAGTTTAGAGGGAAACACTGAAGCTTTCTTT	CASSLEGNTEAFF
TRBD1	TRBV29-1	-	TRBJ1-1	TGCAGCGTTAGAACAGGGGGAGACACTGAAGCTTTCTTT	CSVRTGGDTEAFF
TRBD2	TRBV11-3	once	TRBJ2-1	TGTGCCAGCAGCCTCGGACTAGCGGGGGATGAGCAGTTCTTC	CASSLGLAGDEQFF
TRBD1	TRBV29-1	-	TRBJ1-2	TGCAGCGTTGAAGCACAGGGGGGATATGGCTACACCTTC	CSVEAQGGYGYTF
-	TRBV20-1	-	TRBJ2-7	TGCAGTGCTAGTGTGCCCGGCTCCTACGAGCAGTACTTC	CSASVPGSYEQYF
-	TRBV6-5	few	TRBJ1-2	TGTGCCAGCAGTTACTCCGGCCAGCCGAATGGCTACACCTTC	CASSYSGQPNGYTF
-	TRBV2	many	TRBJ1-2	TGTGCCAGCACCAGGGACCTTAGCTATGGCTACACCTTC	CASTRDLSYGYTF
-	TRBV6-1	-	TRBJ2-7	TGTGCCAGCAGTGAAGCTTTTAGGCAGGGGCGCTCCTACGAGCAGTACTTC	CASSEAFRQGRSYEQYF